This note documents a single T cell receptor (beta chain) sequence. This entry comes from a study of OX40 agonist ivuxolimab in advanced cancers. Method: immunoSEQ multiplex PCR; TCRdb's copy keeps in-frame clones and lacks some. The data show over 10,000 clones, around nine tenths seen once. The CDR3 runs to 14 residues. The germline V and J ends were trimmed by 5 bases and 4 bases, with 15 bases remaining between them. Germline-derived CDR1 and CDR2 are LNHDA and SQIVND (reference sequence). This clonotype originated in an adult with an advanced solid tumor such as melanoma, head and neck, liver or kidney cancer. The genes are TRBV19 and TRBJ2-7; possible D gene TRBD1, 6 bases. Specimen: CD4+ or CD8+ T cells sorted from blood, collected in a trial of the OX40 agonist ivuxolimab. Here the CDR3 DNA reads TGTGCCAGTAGTGGGCTTCAGGGGCCATACGAGCAGTACTTC. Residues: CASSGLQGPYEQYF.